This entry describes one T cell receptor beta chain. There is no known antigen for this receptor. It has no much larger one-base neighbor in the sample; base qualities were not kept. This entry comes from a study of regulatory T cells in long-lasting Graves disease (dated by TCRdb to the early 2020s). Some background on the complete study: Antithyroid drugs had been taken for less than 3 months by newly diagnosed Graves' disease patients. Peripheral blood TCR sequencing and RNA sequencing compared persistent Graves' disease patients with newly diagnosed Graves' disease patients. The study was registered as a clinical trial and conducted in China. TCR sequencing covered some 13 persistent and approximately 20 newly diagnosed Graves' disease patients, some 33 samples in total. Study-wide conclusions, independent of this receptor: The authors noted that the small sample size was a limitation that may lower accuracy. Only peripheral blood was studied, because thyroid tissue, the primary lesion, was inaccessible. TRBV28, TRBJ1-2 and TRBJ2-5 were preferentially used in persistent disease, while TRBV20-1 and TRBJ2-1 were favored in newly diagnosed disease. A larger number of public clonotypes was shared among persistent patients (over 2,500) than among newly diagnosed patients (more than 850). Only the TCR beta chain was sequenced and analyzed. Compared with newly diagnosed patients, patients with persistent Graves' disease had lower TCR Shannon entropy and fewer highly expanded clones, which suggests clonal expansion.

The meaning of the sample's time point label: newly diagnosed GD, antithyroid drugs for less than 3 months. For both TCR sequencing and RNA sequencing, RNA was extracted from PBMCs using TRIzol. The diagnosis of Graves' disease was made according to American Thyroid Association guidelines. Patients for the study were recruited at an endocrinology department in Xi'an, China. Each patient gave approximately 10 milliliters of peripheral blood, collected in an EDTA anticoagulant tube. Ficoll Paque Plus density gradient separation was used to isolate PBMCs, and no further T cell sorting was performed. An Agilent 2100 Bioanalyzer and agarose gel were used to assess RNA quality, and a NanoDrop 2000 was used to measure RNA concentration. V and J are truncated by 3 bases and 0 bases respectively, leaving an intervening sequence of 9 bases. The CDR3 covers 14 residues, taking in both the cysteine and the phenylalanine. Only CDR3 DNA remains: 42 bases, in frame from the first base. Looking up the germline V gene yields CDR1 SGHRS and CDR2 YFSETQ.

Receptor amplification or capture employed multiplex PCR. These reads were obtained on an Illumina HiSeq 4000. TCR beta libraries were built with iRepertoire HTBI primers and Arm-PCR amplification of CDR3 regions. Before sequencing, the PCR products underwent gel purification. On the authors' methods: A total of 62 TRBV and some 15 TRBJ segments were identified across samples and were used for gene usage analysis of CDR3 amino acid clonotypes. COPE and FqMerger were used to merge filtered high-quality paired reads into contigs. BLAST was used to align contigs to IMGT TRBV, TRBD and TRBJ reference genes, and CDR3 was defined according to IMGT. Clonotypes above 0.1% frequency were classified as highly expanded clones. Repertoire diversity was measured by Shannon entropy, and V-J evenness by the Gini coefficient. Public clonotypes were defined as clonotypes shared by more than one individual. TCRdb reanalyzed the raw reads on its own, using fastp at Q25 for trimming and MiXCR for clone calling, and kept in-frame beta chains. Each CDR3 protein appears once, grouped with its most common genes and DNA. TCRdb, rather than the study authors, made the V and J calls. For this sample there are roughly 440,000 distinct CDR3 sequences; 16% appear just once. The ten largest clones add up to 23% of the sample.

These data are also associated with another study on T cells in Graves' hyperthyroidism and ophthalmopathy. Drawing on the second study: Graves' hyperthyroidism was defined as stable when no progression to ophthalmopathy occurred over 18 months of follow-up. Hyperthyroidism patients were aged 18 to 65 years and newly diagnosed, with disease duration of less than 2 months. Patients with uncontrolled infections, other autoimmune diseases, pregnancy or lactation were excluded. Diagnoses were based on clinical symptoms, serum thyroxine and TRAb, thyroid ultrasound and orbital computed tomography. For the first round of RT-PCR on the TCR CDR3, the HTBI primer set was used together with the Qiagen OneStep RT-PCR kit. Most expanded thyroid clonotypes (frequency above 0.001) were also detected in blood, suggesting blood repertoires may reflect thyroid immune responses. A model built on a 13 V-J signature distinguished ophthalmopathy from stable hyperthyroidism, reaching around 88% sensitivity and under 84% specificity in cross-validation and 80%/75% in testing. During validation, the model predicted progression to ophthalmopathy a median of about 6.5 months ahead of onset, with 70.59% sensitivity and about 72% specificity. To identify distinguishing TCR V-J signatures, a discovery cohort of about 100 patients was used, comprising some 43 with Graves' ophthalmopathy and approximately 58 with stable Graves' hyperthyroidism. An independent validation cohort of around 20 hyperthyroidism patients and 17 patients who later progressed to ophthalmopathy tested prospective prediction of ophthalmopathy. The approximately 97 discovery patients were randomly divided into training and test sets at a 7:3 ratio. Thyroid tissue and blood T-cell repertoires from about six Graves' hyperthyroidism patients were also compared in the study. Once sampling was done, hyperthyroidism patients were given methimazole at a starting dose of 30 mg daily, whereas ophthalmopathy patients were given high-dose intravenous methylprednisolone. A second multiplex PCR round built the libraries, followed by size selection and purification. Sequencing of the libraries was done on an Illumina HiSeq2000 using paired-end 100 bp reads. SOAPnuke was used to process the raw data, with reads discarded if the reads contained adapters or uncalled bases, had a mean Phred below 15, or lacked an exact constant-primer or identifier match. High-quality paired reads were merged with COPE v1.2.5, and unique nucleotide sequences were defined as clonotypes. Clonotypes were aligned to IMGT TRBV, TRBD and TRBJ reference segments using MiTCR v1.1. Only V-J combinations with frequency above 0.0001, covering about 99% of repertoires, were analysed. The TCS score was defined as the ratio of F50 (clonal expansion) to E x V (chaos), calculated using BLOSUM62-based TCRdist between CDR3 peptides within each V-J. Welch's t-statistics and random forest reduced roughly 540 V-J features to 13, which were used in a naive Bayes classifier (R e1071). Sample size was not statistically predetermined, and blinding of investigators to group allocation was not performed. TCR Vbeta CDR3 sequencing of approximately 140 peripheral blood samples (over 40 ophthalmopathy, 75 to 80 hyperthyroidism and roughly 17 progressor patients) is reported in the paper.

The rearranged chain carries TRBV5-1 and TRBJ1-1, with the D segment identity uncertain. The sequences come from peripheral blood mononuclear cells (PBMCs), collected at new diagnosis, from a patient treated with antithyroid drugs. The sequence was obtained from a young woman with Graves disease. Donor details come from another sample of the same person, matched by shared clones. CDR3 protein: CASSYCGVNTEAFF. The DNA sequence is TGCGCCAGCAGCTACTGCGGGGTGAACACTGAAGCTTTCTTT. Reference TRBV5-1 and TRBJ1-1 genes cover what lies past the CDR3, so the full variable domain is KAGVTQTPRYLIKTRGQQVTLSCSPISGHRSVSWYQQTPGQGLQFLFEYFSETQRNKGNFPGRFSGRQFSNSRSEMNVSTLELGDSALYLCASSYCGVNTEAFFGQGTRLTVV.